The T cell receptor (beta chain) under discussion was sequenced for a study of early T cells in non-severe SARS-CoV-2 infection listed by TCRdb under 2021. Background on the whole study: TCR sequencing used bulk RNA from unsorted whole blood, so alpha and beta chains could not be paired. What the authors observed across the whole study: VDJdb matching was skewed toward anti-spike CD8 responses and likely underestimated virus-specific expansions, missing private and CD4 specificities.

Between the V and J ends, shortened by 0 bases and 10 bases respectively, the junction contains 10 bases. The CDR3, cysteine through phenylalanine, is 13 amino acids long. The sequence is cut down to CDR3 DNA, 39 bases in frame from base 1. CDR1 is given as SEHNR and CDR2 as FQNEAQ, both from the germline V gene (reference sequence). The table lists this clonotype with many counts. Its antigen remains unidentified. Per-base qualities were not stored, and no clone one base away is much larger. This was a case-control study nested in a cohort of healthcare workers in London, UK, who had nasopharyngeal swab PCR tests and blood samples taken every week. Healthcare workers were enrolled in the week of the UK lockdown, from 23 to 31 March 2020, and were followed every week for up to roughly 15 weeks. Libraries were made using 5' RACE. Sequenced on a NextSeq 500. To correct for sequencing error and PCR bias, the TCR library protocol tagged individual cDNA molecules with unique molecular identifiers. TCR alpha and beta chains were both sequenced, and the abundances of alpha and beta sequences in each sample were closely correlated with each other. The original methods were these. V gene, J gene and CDR3 annotation of TCR sequences was performed with Decombinator V4. TCRs were defined as expanded if a significant change between any two time points was detected under a Poisson model with p below 0.0001. Abundances of TCRs were expressed as counts per million after normalisation to the total number of TCRs sequenced in each sample. MAIT TCRs were defined by TRAV1-2 paired with TRAJ12, TRAJ20 or TRAJ33, and iNKT TCRs by TRAV10 paired with TRAJ18. VDJdb, accessed 1 November 2021, was searched for CMV, EBV and SARS-CoV-2 annotated TCRs, with TCRs annotated for multiple antigens excluded. The public reads were run again by TCRdb, first through fastp at Q25 and then through MiXCR, and only productive beta chains were kept. Rows are unified per CDR3 protein, each entry keeping the most common DNA and genes. TCRdb's processing, not the authors', yielded these V and J calls. Across this sample there are 45,000 to 50,000 distinct CDR3 sequences, with about 6.3% seen only once. The ten biggest clones cover 2.5% to 3% of the sample.

The source is an adult who was a healthcare worker with PCR-confirmed SARS-CoV-2 infection or an uninfected control (not recorded which). The material sequenced was whole blood, taken at baseline. The chain is assembled from TRBV7-9 and TRBJ2-1, with the D gene not clear enough to name. The bases are TGTGCCAGCAGCTTAGCTAGGATACGGGAGCAGTTCTTC. Translated, this is CASSLARIREQFF.